This entry lists 3 T cell receptor beta chains sequenced from one sample in a study of cytomegalovirus exposure and HLA in healthy donors. PCR primers comprised 60 Vbeta and 13 Jbeta primers. The table came from immunoSEQ multiplex PCR; TCRdb's copy has only in-frame clones and leaves some out. Of 270,000 or so clones in the sample, 85% to 95% were seen once. Sample: PBMCs. The receptors shown here come from a girl aged 2-9 years in good health and CMV-seronegative.

The rearrangement links TRBV6-5 to TRBJ1-1; tentative D call: TRBD1 (6 bases). The CDR3 runs to 14 residues. CDR1 MNHEY and CDR2 SVGAGI come from the germline V gene. Trimming removed 2 bases at V and 2 bases at J, with 9 bases between. The CDR3 DNA is TGTGCCAGCAGTTACGGTGGGGGCAACACTGAAGCTTTCTTT. As protein: CASSYGGGNTEAFF.

V usage is TRBV27 and J usage is TRBJ2-7; D is ambiguous. Trimming took 5 bases from V and 2 from J, leaving 13 bases between them. Germline CDR1 and CDR2: MNHEY and SMNVEV (reference sequence). This CDR3 contains 14 residues. CDR3 nucleotide sequence: TGTGCCAGCAGTCCGTCTCGACTCACCTACGAGCAGTACTTC. This encodes CASSPSRLTYEQYF.

With respect to this clone: Compared with germline, one end of the junction differs, possibly owing to a read error. The CDR3 DNA reads TGTGCCACCAGCAGAGCGCCCGGCGGGAATTCCGACGAAAAACTATTTTTT. It encodes CATSRAPGGNSDEKLFF. The J gene is TRBJ1-4, the V gene TRBV15; D call uncertain. The CDR3 is 17 amino acids. Looked up from germline, CDR1 is LNHNV and CDR2 is YYDKDF (reference sequence).